Listed below are T cell receptor beta chains from one sample, sequenced in a study of T cells in Graves' hyperthyroidism and ophthalmopathy. TCRdb re-called the multiplex PCR reads with MiXCR, one entry per CDR3 protein. Of over 250,000 distinct CDR3 sequences listed, less than 30% are singletons. Input material: blood. These receptors came from a man in his forties with Graves' hyperthyroidism that later progressed to Graves' ophthalmopathy. The CDR3 runs from the conserved cysteine through the conserved F or W. Fields, in order: CDR3 DNA, CDR3 protein, V gene, J gene, D gene, clone size. A D gene is named only where the DNA matches it firmly. Only part of the rows carry a size: once, few, many, or a class if the clone is expanded.

TGTGCCAGCTCAGAAGCGGGTACCTACGAGCAGTACTTC,CASSEAGTYEQYF,TRBV18,TRBJ2-7,NA,many
TGTGCCTGGAAGGTTAACACCGGGGAGCTGTTTTTT,CAWKVNTGELFF,TRBV30,TRBJ2-2,NA,NA
TGCAGTGCTAGAGGCCCCGGACTAGCGGGAGCGGGCGGGGAGCTGTTTTTT,CSARGPGLAGAGGELFF,TRBV20-1,TRBJ2-2,TRBD2,many
TGTGCCAGCAGCCAAGAACGGTGGCGGGAGTCGGGGGAGACCCAGTACTTC,CASSQERWRESGETQYF,TRBV14,TRBJ2-5,TRBD2,many
TGTGCCAGCAGTTTATCGGGGGGTGATAATCAGCCCCAGCATTTT,CASSLSGGDNQPQHF,TRBV9,TRBJ1-5,NA,many
TGCAGTGCCCCTCTGCCGGGGCCAAGGACCCAGTACTTC,CSAPLPGPRTQYF,TRBV20-1,TRBJ2-5,NA,NA
TGTGCCAGCAGCTCCCGGCCCGGCGGGGAGCTGTTTTTT,CASSSRPGGELFF,TRBV11-2,TRBJ2-2,NA,many
TGTGCCAGCAGTTACCGGGACACTACTAACTATGGCTACACCTTC,CASSYRDTTNYGYTF,TRBV28,TRBJ1-2,NA,many
TGTGCCAGCAGCGTAGGGGGGGACTACGAGCAGTACTTC,CASSVGGDYEQYF,TRBV9,TRBJ2-7,NA,many
TGTGCCAGTAACCGGGACAGGGGATCCCAAGAGACCCAGTACTTC,CASNRDRGSQETQYF,TRBV2,TRBJ2-5,TRBD1,NA